This note documents a single TCR beta chain sequence. This specimen belongs to a study of blood T cells in healthy people across ages. Primers used in a second PCR of about 7 to 12 cycles were a sample-barcoded 5' primer and a J-beta primer mix. In TCRdb, the 5' RACE reads were re-called with MiXCR into one record per CDR3 protein. This table holds about 1.6 million distinct CDR3 sequences, about 31% found once. The source material was blood. The TCR comes from a woman in her 30s in good health.

The CDR3 DNA follows: TGTGCCAGCAGTAGTTTAGGAACAGGGGGCGCGGATACGCAGTATTTT. Translating gives CASSSLGTGGADTQYF. The chain has TRBV7-2 and TRBJ2-3, with TRBD1 identical over 9 bases. J lost 6 bases, V lost 6 bases, and 13 bases had no gene match. This CDR3 is built from 16 residues. Germline V gene data show CDR1 as SGHTA and CDR2 as FQGNSA. Together with reference TRBV7-2 and TRBJ2-3, the CDR3 gives the full variable domain: GAGVSQSPSNKVTEKGKDVELRCDPISGHTALYWYRQSLGQGLEFLIYFQGNSAPDKSGLPSDRFSAERTGGSVSTLTIQRTQQEDSAVYLCASSSLGTGGADTQYFGPGTRLTVL.